This T cell receptor (beta chain) was identified during a study of vaccination and CD4 T cells after COVID-19. Study-level background: At a median 72 days (range 14 to 241) after dose two, post-vaccine samples were obtained.

The germline V and J ends were trimmed by 3 bases and 0 bases, with 12 bases remaining between them. The CDR3 length is 15 residues. Germline lookup yields CDR1 DFQATT and CDR2 SNEGSKA (reference sequence). Cultured CD4+ T cells had their DNA profiled by the Oncomine TCR Beta short-read assay. It was from cultured CD4+ T cells that genomic DNA was extracted. TCRdb processed the PCR reads anew with MiXCR; each CDR3 protein has one entry. The table records about 20,000 distinct CDR3 sequences, 52% of them present only once. Treatment noted: approximately 9-day PBMC culture with coronavirus spike peptide pools or control peptides (ViraFEST assay). Negative-selection isolation of CD4+ T cells was performed after 9 to 11 days of culture. This clonotype was seen just once. Its antigen is as yet unknown.

This clonotype was obtained from a human donor who had recovered from COVID-19. V gene TRBV20-1 combines with J gene TRBJ1-5; D remains unclear. The material sequenced was CD4+ T cells from blood, cultured in vitro. CDR3 bases: TGCAGTGCTAGCCGGGGAGACTCTAGCAATCAGCCCCAGCATTTT. This codes for CSASRGDSSNQPQHF.